This T cell receptor (beta chain) was recorded in a study of regulatory T cells in long-lasting Graves disease. Whole-study results and caveats: Sample size, which was small, may have reduced accuracy.

Germline-derived CDR1 and CDR2 are WNHNN and SYGVQD (reference sequence). V was clipped by 6 bases and J by 0 bases, with 18 bases between them. The CDR3 covers 17 residues. This clonotype showed up just once. Its antigen is not identified. To make TCR beta libraries, researchers used iRepertoire HTBI primers and Arm-PCR of CDR3 regions. TCRdb independently ran MiXCR on the multiplex PCR reads; one entry per CDR3 protein. The sample carries approximately 440,000 distinct CDR3 sequences, 20% to 30% recorded once. Time point given: persistent/refractory GD, antithyroid drugs over 5 years with positive TRAb. PBMC-extracted RNA yielded the TCR library.

This specimen was peripheral blood mononuclear cells (PBMCs), taken when the disease was refractory, from a patient treated with antithyroid drugs. This chain connects TRBV10-1 to TRBJ1-5; weak D call: TRBD1 (5 bases). The clonotype was recovered from a female donor with Graves disease. Written as DNA, the CDR3 is TGCGCCAGCAGATGGGACCCGCCGGGAGGTAGCAATCAGCCCCAGCATTTT. It is translated as CASRWDPPGGSNQPQHF.